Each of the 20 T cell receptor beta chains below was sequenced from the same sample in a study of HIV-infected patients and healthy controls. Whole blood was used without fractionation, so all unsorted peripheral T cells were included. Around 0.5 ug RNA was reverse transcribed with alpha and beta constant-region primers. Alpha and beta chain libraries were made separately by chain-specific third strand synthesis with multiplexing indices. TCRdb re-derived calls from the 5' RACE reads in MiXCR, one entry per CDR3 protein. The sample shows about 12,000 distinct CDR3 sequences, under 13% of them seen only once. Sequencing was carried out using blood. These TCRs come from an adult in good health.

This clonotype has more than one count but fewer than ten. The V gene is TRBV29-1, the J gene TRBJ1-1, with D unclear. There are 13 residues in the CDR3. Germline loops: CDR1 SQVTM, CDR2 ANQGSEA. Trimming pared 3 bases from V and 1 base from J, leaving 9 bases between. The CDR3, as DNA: TGCAGCGTTGATGTAGGCAGGAACACTGAAGCTTTCTTT. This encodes CSVDVGRNTEAFF.

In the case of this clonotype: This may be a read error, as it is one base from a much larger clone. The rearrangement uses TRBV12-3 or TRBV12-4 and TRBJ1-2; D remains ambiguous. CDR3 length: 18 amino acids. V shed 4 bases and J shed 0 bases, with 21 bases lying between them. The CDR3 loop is CASSSNRGAGLANYGYTF. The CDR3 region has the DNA TGTGCCAGCAGTTCTAATCGGGGAGCAGGACTGGCTAACTATGGCTACACCTTC.

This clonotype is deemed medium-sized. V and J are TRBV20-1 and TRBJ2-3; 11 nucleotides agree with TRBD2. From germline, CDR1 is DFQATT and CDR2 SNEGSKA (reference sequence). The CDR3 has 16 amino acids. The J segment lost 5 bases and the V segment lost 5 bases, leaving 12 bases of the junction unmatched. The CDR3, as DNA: TGCAGTGCTCCTAGAGTAGCGGGAGGGCCAGGAGATACGCAGTATTTT. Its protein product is CSAPRVAGGPGDTQYF.

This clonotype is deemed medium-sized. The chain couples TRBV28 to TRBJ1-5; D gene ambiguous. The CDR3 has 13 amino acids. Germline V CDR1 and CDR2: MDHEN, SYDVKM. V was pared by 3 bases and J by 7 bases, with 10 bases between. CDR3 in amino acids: CASSLAGKQPQHF. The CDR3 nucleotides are TGTGCCAGCAGTTTGGCGGGAAAACAGCCCCAGCATTTT.

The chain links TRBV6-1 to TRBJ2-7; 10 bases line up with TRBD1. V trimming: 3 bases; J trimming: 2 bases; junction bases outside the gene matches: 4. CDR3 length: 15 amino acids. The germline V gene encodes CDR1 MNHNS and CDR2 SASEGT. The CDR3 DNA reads TGTGCCAGCAGTGATAAAGGACAGGGGGCCTACGAGCAGTACTTC. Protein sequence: CASSDKGQGAYEQYF.

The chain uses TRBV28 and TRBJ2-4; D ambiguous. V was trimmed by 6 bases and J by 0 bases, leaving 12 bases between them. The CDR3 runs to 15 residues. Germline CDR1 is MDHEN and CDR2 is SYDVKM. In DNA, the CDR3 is TGTGCCAGCAGAAAAGGGCACCTAGCCAAAAACATTCAGTACTTC. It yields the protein CASRKGHLAKNIQYF.

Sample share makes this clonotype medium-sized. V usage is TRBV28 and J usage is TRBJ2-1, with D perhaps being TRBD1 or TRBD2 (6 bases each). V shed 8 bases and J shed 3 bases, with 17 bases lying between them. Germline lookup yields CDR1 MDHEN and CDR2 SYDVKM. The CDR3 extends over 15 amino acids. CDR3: CASDSGASSYNEQFF. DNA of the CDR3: TGTGCCAGCGACTCGGGGGCTAGCAGCTACAATGAGCAGTTCTTC.

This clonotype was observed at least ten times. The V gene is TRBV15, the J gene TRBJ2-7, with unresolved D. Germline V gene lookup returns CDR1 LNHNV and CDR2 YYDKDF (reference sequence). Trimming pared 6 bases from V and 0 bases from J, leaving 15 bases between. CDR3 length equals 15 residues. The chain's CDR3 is CATREKYGVSYEQYF. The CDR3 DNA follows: TGTGCCACCAGAGAAAAGTATGGTGTCTCCTACGAGCAGTACTTC.

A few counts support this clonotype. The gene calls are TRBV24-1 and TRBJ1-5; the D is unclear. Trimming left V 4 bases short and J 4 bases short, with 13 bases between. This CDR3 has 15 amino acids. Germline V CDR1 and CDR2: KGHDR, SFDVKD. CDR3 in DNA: TGTGCCACCAGTGACTCCGCCAGGCCTAATCAGCCCCAGCATTTT. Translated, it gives CATSDSARPNQPQHF.

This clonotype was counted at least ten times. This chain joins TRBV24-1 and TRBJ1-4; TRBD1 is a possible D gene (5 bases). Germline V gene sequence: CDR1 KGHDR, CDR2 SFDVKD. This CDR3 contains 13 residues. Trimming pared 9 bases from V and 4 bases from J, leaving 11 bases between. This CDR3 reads CATGGGGNEKLFF. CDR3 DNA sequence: TGTGCCACCGGGGGAGGTGGTAATGAAAAACTGTTTTTT.

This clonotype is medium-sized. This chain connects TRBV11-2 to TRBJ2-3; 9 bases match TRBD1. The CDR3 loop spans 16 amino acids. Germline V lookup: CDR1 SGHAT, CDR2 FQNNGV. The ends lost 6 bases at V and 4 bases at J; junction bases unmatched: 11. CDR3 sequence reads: CASSFDRGLGADTQYF. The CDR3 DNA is TGTGCCAGCAGTTTTGACAGGGGGTTAGGGGCAGATACGCAGTATTTT. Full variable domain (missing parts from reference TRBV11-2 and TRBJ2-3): EAGVAQSPRYKIIEKRQSVAFWCNPISGHATLYWYQQILGQGPKLLIQFQNNGVVDDSQLPKDRFSAERLKGVDSTLKIQPAKLEDSAVYLCASSFDRGLGADTQYFGPGTRLTVL.

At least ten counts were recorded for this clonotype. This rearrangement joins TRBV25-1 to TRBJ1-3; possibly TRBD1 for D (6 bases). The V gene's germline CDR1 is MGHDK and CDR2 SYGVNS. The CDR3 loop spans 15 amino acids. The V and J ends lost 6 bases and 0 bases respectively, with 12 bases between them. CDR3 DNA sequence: TGTGCCAGCAGGGAAACAGGGAGCTCTGGAAACACCATATATTTT. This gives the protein CASRETGSSGNTIYF.

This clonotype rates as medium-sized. The CDR3 nucleotides read TGTGCCAGCAGTTACTCCGGGGGCGGCACAGATACGCAGTATTTT. Protein sequence: CASSYSGGGTDTQYF. V usage is TRBV6-5 and J usage is TRBJ2-3; D may be TRBD1 or TRBD2 (6 bases each). Germline V gene lookup returns CDR1 MNHEY and CDR2 SVGAGI. The CDR3 covers 15 residues. The V end lost 0 bases, the J end lost 1 base, and 8 bases lay between the germline ends.

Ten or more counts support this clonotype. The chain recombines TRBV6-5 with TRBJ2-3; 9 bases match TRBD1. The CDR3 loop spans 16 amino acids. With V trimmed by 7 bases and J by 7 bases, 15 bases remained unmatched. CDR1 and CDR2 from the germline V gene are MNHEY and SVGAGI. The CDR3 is CASTVKEGQGKYTQYF. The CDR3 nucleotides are TGTGCCAGCACCGTAAAAGAGGGACAGGGCAAATATACGCAGTATTTT.

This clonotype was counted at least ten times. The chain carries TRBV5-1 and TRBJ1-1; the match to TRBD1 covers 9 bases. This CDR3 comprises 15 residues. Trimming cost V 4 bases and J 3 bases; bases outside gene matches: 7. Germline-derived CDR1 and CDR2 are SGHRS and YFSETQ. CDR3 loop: CASSLGQGRDTEAFF. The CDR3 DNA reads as TGCGCCAGCAGCCTGGGACAGGGAAGGGACACTGAAGCTTTCTTT.

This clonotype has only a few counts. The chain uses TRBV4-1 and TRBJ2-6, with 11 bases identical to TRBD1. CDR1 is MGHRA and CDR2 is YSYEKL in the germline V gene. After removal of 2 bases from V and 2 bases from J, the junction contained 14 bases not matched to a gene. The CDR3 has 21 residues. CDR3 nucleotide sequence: TGCGCCAGCAGCCAACTTCCCTTGGACAGGGGGCGAACTCCTGGGGCCAACGTCCTGACTTTC. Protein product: CASSQLPLDRGRTPGANVLTF.

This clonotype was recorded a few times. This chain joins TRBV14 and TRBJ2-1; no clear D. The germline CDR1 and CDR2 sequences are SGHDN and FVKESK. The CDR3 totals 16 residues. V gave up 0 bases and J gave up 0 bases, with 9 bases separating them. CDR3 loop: CASSQDLLSSYNEQFF. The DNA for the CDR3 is TGTGCCAGCAGCCAAGATCTGTTGAGCTCCTACAATGAGCAGTTCTTC.

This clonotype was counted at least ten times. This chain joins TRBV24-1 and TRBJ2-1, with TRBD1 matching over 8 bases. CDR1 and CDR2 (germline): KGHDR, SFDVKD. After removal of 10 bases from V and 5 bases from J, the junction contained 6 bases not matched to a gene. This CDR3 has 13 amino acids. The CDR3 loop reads CATTGASNNEQFF. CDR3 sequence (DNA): TGTGCCACGACAGGGGCTTCTAACAATGAGCAGTTCTTC.

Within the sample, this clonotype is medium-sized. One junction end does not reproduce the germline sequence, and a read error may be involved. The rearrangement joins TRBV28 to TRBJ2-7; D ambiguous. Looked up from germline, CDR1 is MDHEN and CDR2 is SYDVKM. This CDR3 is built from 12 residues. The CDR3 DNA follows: TGTGCCAGCAGTCGGGCCTCCCACGAGCAGTACTTC. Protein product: CASSRASHEQYF.

The CDR3 region is CSVSLALNTGELFF. CDR3 nucleotides: TGCAGCGTCTCCCTAGCGCTTAACACCGGGGAGCTGTTTTTT. This chain connects TRBV29-1 to TRBJ2-2; D is perhaps TRBD2 (6 bases). In germline, CDR1 is SQVTM, CDR2 ANQGSEA. V was cut by 6 bases and J by 2 bases, with 13 bases left in between. The CDR3 spans 14 residues.